The 22 T cell receptor beta chains below all came from one sample that was sequenced in a study of blood T cell repertoires in COVID-19. Clones were sequenced by immunoSEQ multiplex PCR, and TCRdb holds only the in-frame ones, with some missing. The sample lists fewer than 150,000 clones, approximately 85% occurring once. The sample was peripheral blood. These receptors were taken from a man aged 40-49 years with acute or convalescent COVID-19.

The genes are TRBV5-1 and TRBJ2-5; weak D call: TRBD2 (6 bases). Germline CDR1 and CDR2: SGHRS and YFSETQ. Trimming removed 0 bases from V and 4 bases from J, with 13 bases in between. The CDR3 spans 15 residues. This CDR3 is CASSLVARGGETQYF. The CDR3 DNA reads TGCGCCAGCAGCTTGGTAGCGCGGGGAGGAGAGACCCAGTACTTC.

This clone was picked up one time. V is TRBV11-2 and J is TRBJ1-2; D perhaps matches TRBD1 (6 bases). CDR3 size: 14 residues. Per germline, CDR1 SGHAT and CDR2 FQNNGV. Trimming cost V 4 bases and J 2 bases, with 11 bases left between them. This chain's CDR3 is CASSSHRENYGYTF. The CDR3 DNA is TGTGCCAGCAGCTCCCACAGGGAAAACTATGGCTACACCTTC. The complete variable domain, with remaining parts taken from reference TRBV11-2 and TRBJ1-2, reads EAGVAQSPRYKIIEKRQSVAFWCNPISGHATLYWYQQILGQGPKLLIQFQNNGVVDDSQLPKDRFSAERLKGVDSTLKIQPAKLEDSAVYLCASSSHRENYGYTFGSGTRLTVV.

The genes are TRBV4-3 and TRBJ2-6, with TRBD1 matching 8 bases. Trimming cost V 3 bases and J 1 base; bases outside gene matches: 8. The length of the CDR3 is 18 residues. Germline values: CDR1 LGHNA, CDR2 YSLEER. CDR3 region: CASSQERQGWSGANVLTF. The CDR3 DNA follows: TGCGCCAGCAGCCAGGAGAGACAGGGGTGGTCTGGGGCCAACGTCCTGACTTTC.

The gene calls are TRBV5-1 and TRBJ1-4, with a tentative D call TRBD1 (6 bases). This CDR3 region has 14 residues. The germline CDR1 and CDR2 sequences are SGHRS and YFSETQ. The germline V and J ends were trimmed by 0 bases and 5 bases, with 8 bases remaining between them. CDR3 in DNA: TGCGCCAGCAGCTTGGGACAGGCGAATGAAAAACTGTTTTTT. It specifies CASSLGQANEKLFF.

The CDR3 loop reads CASSDRDANSPLHF. The DNA of the CDR3 is TGTGCCAGCAGCGACAGAGACGCGAATTCACCCCTCCACTTT. The genes are TRBV21-1 and TRBJ1-6; the listed D gene, TRBD1, was not tested against the DNA. TRBV21-1 is a known pseudogene. There are 14 residues in the CDR3.

This clone was observed a single time. The chain joins TRBV4-3 to TRBJ2-7; 8 bases are a match to TRBD1. Germline CDR1 LGHNA, CDR2 YSLEER. The CDR3 runs to 16 residues. The trim removed 3 bases at V and 3 bases at J, leaving 10 bases unmatched. The CDR3 protein is CASSHAGQGGIYEQYF. CDR3 DNA sequence: TGCGCCAGCAGCCACGCCGGACAGGGAGGCATCTACGAGCAGTACTTC.

The chain couples TRBV5-1 to TRBJ2-7, with 7 positions matching TRBD2. This CDR3 comprises 13 residues. Trimming cost V 2 bases and J 2 bases; bases outside gene matches: 1. Germline V CDR1 and CDR2: SGHRS, YFSETQ. This chain's CDR3 is CASSFGRPYEQYF. For the CDR3, the DNA is TGCGCCAGCAGCTTCGGGAGGCCCTACGAGCAGTACTTC.

By frequency in the sample, this clone is large. The chain uses TRBV30 and TRBJ2-5; TRBD2 matches at 13 bases. This CDR3 contains 19 residues. Germline CDR1 reads GTSNPN; CDR2 reads SVGIG (reference sequence). J lost 1 base, V lost 2 bases, and 13 bases had no gene match. CDR3 nucleotides: TGTGCCTGGAGTAACCCTCCGGGACTAGCGGGGAACATCCAAGAGACCCAGTACTTC. This gives the protein CAWSNPPGLAGNIQETQYF.

The rearrangement uses TRBV30 and TRBJ1-1; D unclear. Per germline, CDR1 GTSNPN and CDR2 SVGIG (reference sequence). The V gene lost 0 bases and the J gene lost 5 bases, with 7 bases spanning the gap. CDR3 length: 12 residues. The CDR3 region is CAWSVTGTEAFF. The CDR3, as DNA: TGTGCCTGGAGTGTAACGGGAACTGAAGCTTTCTTT.

This clone was found a few times. The rearrangement links TRBV9 to TRBJ1-1; TRBD1 matches 7 bases. Germline values: CDR1 SGDLS, CDR2 YYNGEE. This CDR3 is 14 amino acids long. V lost 3 bases to trimming and J lost 3 bases; unmatched junction nucleotides: 5. The CDR3 sequence is CASSAYRGDTEAFF. The DNA of the CDR3 is TGTGCCAGCAGCGCCTACAGGGGTGACACTGAAGCTTTCTTT. Complete variable domain (other parts from reference TRBV9 and TRBJ1-1): DSGVTQTPKHLITATGQRVTLRCSPRSGDLSVYWYQQSLDQGLQFLIQYYNGEERAKGNILERFSAQQFPDLHSELNLSSLELGDSALYFCASSAYRGDTEAFFGQGTRLTVV.

The chain couples TRBV6-5 to TRBJ2-7; TRBD1 might be the D (8 bases). Trimming left V 6 bases short and J 6 bases short, with 15 bases between. The CDR3 runs to 13 residues. Germline assignment: CDR1 MNHEY and CDR2 SVGAGI. The CDR3 nucleotides are TGTGCCAGCAGGAAGACAGGGGAGGGCGAGCAGTACTTC. Its translation: CASRKTGEGEQYF.

This chain connects TRBV5-1 to TRBJ2-6; 7 bases agree with TRBD1. This CDR3 region has 19 residues. Losses at the gene ends were 4 bases for V and 0 bases for J; bases not matched to a gene: 13. Germline CDR1 is SGHRS and CDR2 is YFSETQ. CDR3 sequence reads: CASSPEPGQLISGANVLTF. The CDR3 DNA reads TGCGCCAGCAGCCCGGAGCCGGGACAGCTTATCTCTGGGGCCAACGTCCTGACTTTC. Using reference TRBV5-1 and TRBJ2-6 for the parts outside the CDR3, the full variable domain is KAGVTQTPRYLIKTRGQQVTLSCSPISGHRSVSWYQQTPGQGLQFLFEYFSETQRNKGNFPGRFSGRQFSNSRSEMNVSTLELGDSALYLCASSPEPGQLISGANVLTFGAGSRLTVL.

CDR3 in DNA: TGTGCCAGCAGCTTAGGCGCGGGACAGGTATTAAAAATGAGTGAAAAACTGTTTTTT. Its protein is CASSLGAGQVLKMSEKLFF. This chain uses TRBV7-9 with TRBJ1-4; 8 nucleotides agree with TRBD1. The CDR3 is 19 amino acids. Trimming removed 1 base from V and 7 bases from J; junction bases left unmatched: 17. Per the germline V gene, CDR1 is SEHNR and CDR2 is FQNEAQ (reference sequence).

The rearrangement joins TRBV19 to TRBJ2-3; D possibly corresponds to TRBD2 (5 bases). Trimming removed 3 bases from V and 3 bases from J, with 16 bases in between. The germline V gene has CDR1 LNHDA and CDR2 SQIVND (reference sequence). The CDR3 contains 16 residues. In DNA form, the CDR3 reads TGTGCCAGTAGTATGGGTCGGGGAGCGGAAACAGATACGCAGTATTTT. Translated, it gives CASSMGRGAETDTQYF.

This rearrangement joins TRBV2 to TRBJ1-5, with TRBD1 matching over 7 bases. The CDR3 covers 14 residues. After removal of 4 bases from V and 6 bases from J, the junction contained 6 bases not matched to a gene. Looked up from germline, CDR1 is SNHLY and CDR2 is FYNNEI. The chain's CDR3 is CASSVLDRIQPQHF. Here the CDR3 DNA reads TGTGCCAGCAGTGTTTTGGACAGGATTCAGCCCCAGCATTTT. Variable domain in full (rest from reference TRBV2 and TRBJ1-5): EPEVTQTPSHQVTQMGQEVILRCVPISNHLYFYWYRQILGQKVEFLVSFYNNEISEKSEIFDDQFSVERPDGSNFTLKIRSTKLEDSAMYFCASSVLDRIQPQHFGDGTRLSIL.

The chain recombines TRBV5-4 with TRBJ2-3; 8 positions agree with TRBD2. Germline V gene data show CDR1 as SGHNT and CDR2 as YYREEE (reference sequence). This CDR3 has 15 amino acids. The trim removed 4 bases at V and 4 bases at J, leaving 8 bases unmatched. For the CDR3, the DNA is TGTGCCAGCAGCCCACCGGGGGGGCCCCCAGATACGCAGTATTTT. Amino acid sequence: CASSPPGGPPDTQYF.

This clone was seen a handful of times. The genes are TRBV6-2 or TRBV6-3 and TRBJ2-7, with D possibly being TRBD1 (5 bases). V was shortened by 5 bases and J by 0 bases, with 11 bases between the two germline ends. The germline gives CDR1 MNHEY, CDR2 SVGEGT. There are 14 residues in the CDR3. The chain's CDR3 is CASSLQGHSYEQYF. In DNA form, the CDR3 reads TGTGCCAGCAGTCTTCAGGGTCACTCCTACGAGCAGTACTTC.

The V gene is TRBV7-2, the J gene TRBJ2-4; maybe TRBD2 (7 bases). The CDR3 contains 15 residues. V was cut by 0 bases and J by 6 bases, with 12 bases left in between. The germline V gene encodes CDR1 SGHTA and CDR2 FQGNSA. The CDR3 DNA follows: TGTGCCAGCAGCTTAGCGGGGGGGCAGGGAAACATTCAGTACTTC. Residues: CASSLAGGQGNIQYF.

This chain connects TRBV29-1 to TRBJ2-3; weak D call: TRBD2 (6 bases). With 6 bases removed from V and 4 bases from J, the gap between germline ends came to 20 bases. Germline assignment: CDR1 SQVTM and CDR2 ANQGSEA. The CDR3 is 15 residues long. CDR3 residues: CSVEYLGLRADTQYF. The CDR3 nucleotides read TGCAGCGTCGAGTATCTGGGACTTCGGGCAGATACGCAGTATTTT.

This chain joins TRBV2 and TRBJ1-5; the D gene is possibly TRBD1 (6 bases). The germline V and J ends were trimmed by 7 bases and 2 bases, with 15 bases remaining between them. The CDR3 is made up of 15 amino acids. The germline V gene encodes CDR1 SNHLY and CDR2 FYNNEI. CDR3 sequence reads: CASTFWSGGNQPQHF. CDR3 coding DNA: TGTGCCAGCACTTTTTGGTCAGGGGGCAATCAGCCCCAGCATTTT.

CDR3 in amino acids: CASSYSDRVNGYTF. The CDR3 nucleotides are TGTGCCAGCAGTTACTCGGACAGGGTCAATGGCTACACCTTC. The gene calls are TRBV6-5 and TRBJ1-2, with TRBD1 matching 8 bases. Trimming at V came to 0 bases and at J to 6 bases, leaving 3 bases not matched to a gene. The CDR3 has 14 amino acids. Germline V gives CDR1 MNHEY, CDR2 SVGAGI.

Concerning this clone: The junction departs from the called germline gene at one end, perhaps through a read error. The chain carries TRBV15 and TRBJ1-2; 9 bases align to TRBD1. Germline V gene lookup returns CDR1 LNHNV and CDR2 YYDKDF (reference sequence). CDR3 length: 15 residues. The CDR3 loop reads CATSGDRGLPGGYTF. The DNA for the CDR3 is TGTGCCACCAGCGGAGACAGGGGGTTGCCAGGGGGCTACACCTTC.